Sequencing of this T cell receptor (beta chain) was carried out in a study of T cell changes during pregnancy in multiple sclerosis. V shed 3 bases and J 4 bases; nucleotides not matched to a gene: 4. The CDR3 extends over 14 amino acids. Germline loops: CDR1 GTSNPN, CDR2 SVGIG (reference sequence). TCRdb keeps only in-frame clones here, not all; method: immunoSEQ multiplex PCR. The sample contains about 20,000 clones, around nine tenths of which appear only once. This sequence originates from a female donor in good health, enrolled as a control in a pregnancy study. The gene calls are TRBV30 and TRBJ1-1; the match to TRBD1 covers 11 bases. The starting material was CD8+ T cells from peripheral blood mononuclear cells, obtained after pregnancy. CDR3 amino acids: CAWREGTGGTEAFF. The CDR3 DNA follows: TGTGCCTGGAGAGAAGGGACAGGGGGCACTGAAGCTTTCTTT.